These 10 T cell receptor beta chains share one sample of origin, sequenced in a study of blood T cell repertoires in COVID-19. Profiling relied on immunoSEQ multiplex PCR, and the TCRdb table lists in-frame clones only, not all of them. The table records more than 200,000 clones, around four fifths of them present only once. The sequencing input was peripheral blood. The origin of the receptors is a man between 40 and 49 years old with active or convalescent COVID-19.

The chain has TRBV29-1 and TRBJ1-1, with D unresolved. In germline, CDR1 is SQVTM, CDR2 ANQGSEA. The CDR3 extends over 9 amino acids. CDR3: CHTATEAFF. CDR3 nucleotides: TGCCATACTGCCACTGAAGCTTTCTTT.

The V call is TRBV6-2 or TRBV6-3, the J call TRBJ1-2; perhaps TRBD1 as D (5 bases). The CDR3 has 12 residues. Germline V gene sequence: CDR1 MNHEY, CDR2 SVGEGT. V was clipped by 6 bases and J by 4 bases, with 9 bases between them. The CDR3 coding sequence is TGTGCCAGCAGACCTGACAGCTATGGCTACACCTTC. It yields the protein CASRPDSYGYTF.

The V call is TRBV15, the J call TRBJ1-5; D gene ambiguous. Germline loops: CDR1 LNHNV, CDR2 YYDKDF (reference sequence). There are 15 residues in the CDR3. V was clipped by 0 bases and J by 3 bases, with 9 bases between them. The CDR3 coding sequence is TGTGCCACCAGCAGAGACAAGCAGGTCAATCAGCCCCAGCATTTT. Protein sequence: CATSRDKQVNQPQHF.

This chain joins TRBV25-1 and TRBJ1-1; D is uncertain. The V gene's germline CDR1 is MGHDK and CDR2 SYGVNS. The V and J ends lost 1 base and 1 base respectively, with 4 bases between them. This CDR3 comprises 13 residues. CDR3 region: CASSEFSNTEAFF. Written as DNA, the CDR3 is TGTGCCAGCAGTGAATTCTCGAACACTGAAGCTTTCTTT.

The chain recombines TRBV2 with TRBJ1-2; D is unresolved. Germline CDR1 and CDR2: SNHLY and FYNNEI. The V gene lost 7 bases and the J gene lost 0 bases, with 9 bases spanning the gap. CDR3 size: 13 residues. The chain's CDR3 is CASMEETNYGYTF. The CDR3 bases are TGTGCCAGCATGGAGGAGACTAACTATGGCTACACCTTC.

The chain joins TRBV30 to TRBJ1-5; tentative D call: TRBD1 (5 bases). Germline CDR1 reads GTSNPN; CDR2 reads SVGIG (reference sequence). Trimming removed 1 base from V and 3 bases from J, with 10 bases in between. The CDR3 contains 14 residues. The CDR3 region is CAWSAGNSNQPQHF. CDR3 in DNA: TGTGCCTGGAGTGCAGGGAACTCCAATCAGCCCCAGCATTTT.

The sample holds a few counts of this clone. The rearrangement joins TRBV24-1 to TRBJ1-1; D possibly corresponds to TRBD1 (5 bases). The CDR3 loop spans 14 amino acids. The V and J ends lost 4 bases and 1 base respectively, with 9 bases between them. Germline assignment: CDR1 KGHDR and CDR2 SFDVKD. CDR3 bases: TGTGCCACCAGTGAGGGGCGGGAGAACACTGAAGCTTTCTTT. It specifies CATSEGRENTEAFF.

The chain combines TRBV5-6 with TRBJ1-1, with 7 bases matching TRBD1. Losses at the gene ends were 2 bases for V and 5 bases for J; bases not matched to a gene: 18. Germline CDR1 and CDR2: SGHDT and YYEEEE. The CDR3 length is 18 residues. In nucleotides, the CDR3 is TGTGCCAGCAGCTTTTCGAAAGGGGGCACGAGGGGTTCTACTGAAGCTTTCTTT. Protein product: CASSFSKGGTRGSTEAFF.

This clone turned up a few times. V gene TRBV4-3 combines with J gene TRBJ2-1, with 12 bases fitting TRBD1. Trimming took 0 bases from V and 0 from J; bases not matched to a gene: 12. CDR1 and CDR2 from the germline V gene are LGHNA and YSLEER. The CDR3 consists of 21 residues. CDR3 DNA sequence: TGCGCCAGCAGCCAAGACCTAGGGGGACAGGGGGCCAAACTCTCCTACAATGAGCAGTTCTTC. This codes for CASSQDLGGQGAKLSYNEQFF.

Concerning this clone: Other DNA sequences from this sample encode an identical CDR3 as well. The J gene is TRBJ2-7, the V gene TRBV18, with 7 nucleotides matching TRBD1. J gave up 2 bases and V 3 bases, and 4 bases lay outside the gene matches. The CDR3 has 14 residues. Germline lookup yields CDR1 KGHSH and CDR2 LQKENI. CDR3 loop: CASSPRQGTYEQYF. In DNA form, the CDR3 reads TGTGCCAGCTCACCTCGACAGGGTACCTACGAGCAGTACTTC.